A single sample gave rise to the 9 T cell receptor beta chains below, sequenced in a study of shared clonotypes between healthy human individuals. Repertoires were generated with immunoSEQ multiplex PCR, while TCRdb's copy carries only in-frame clones and drops some. The sample shows some 2.3 million clones, 85% to 95% of them seen only once. Sequencing was performed on naive CD4+ T cells from PBMCs. Subset reported: CD45RA+ positively selected. The receptors were gathered from a man aged 18 to 29 in good health. Some clones in this sample may be carry-over from other donors' samples.

The J gene is TRBJ2-2, the V gene TRBV7-6, with TRBD2 matching over 7 bases. J was trimmed by 1 base and V by 5 bases; bases with no gene match: 7. The length of the CDR3 is 16 residues. Looked up from germline, CDR1 is SGHVS and CDR2 is FNYEAQ. Written as DNA, the CDR3 is TGTGCCAGCAGCGGAGTAGCTAGCGGGAACACCGGGGAGCTGTTTTTT. It encodes CASSGVASGNTGELFF.

This sequence joins TRBV7-8 and TRBJ1-3, with 10 positions matching TRBD1. The CDR3 covers 15 residues. Germline V CDR1 and CDR2: SGHVS, FQNEAQ. The ends lost 5 bases at V and 3 bases at J; junction bases unmatched: 4. The CDR3 loop reads CASSPGTGVGNTIYF. CDR3 in DNA: TGTGCCAGCAGCCCCGGGACAGGGGTTGGAAACACCATATATTTT.

J is TRBJ2-2 and V is TRBV7-9; 10 bases line up with TRBD1. The germline V gene has CDR1 SEHNR and CDR2 FQNEAQ (reference sequence). This CDR3 contains 15 residues. V shed 5 bases and J 3 bases; nucleotides not matched to a gene: 3. The DNA for the CDR3 is TGTGCCAGCAGCGGCGGGACAGGGGACACCGGGGAGCTGTTTTTT. This translates into CASSGGTGDTGELFF.

The chain uses TRBV18 and TRBJ1-5; no clear D gene. Germline V lookup: CDR1 KGHSH, CDR2 LQKENI. Trimming took off 3 bases at V and 4 bases at J, with 10 bases between the two ends. The CDR3 is 14 residues long. CDR3 sequence (DNA): TGTGCCAGCTCACCTTTTGGAGTAAATCAGCCCCAGCATTTT. Translation: CASSPFGVNQPQHF.

J is TRBJ2-1 and V is TRBV6-4; tentatively, D is TRBD2 (5 bases). The germline V gene encodes CDR1 MRHNA and CDR2 SNTAGT. This CDR3 contains 14 residues. Trimming removed 1 base from V and 6 bases from J, with 10 bases in between. DNA of the CDR3: TGTGCCAGCAGTGACTTAGTTACTAGCAATGAGCAGTTCTTC. The encoded protein is CASSDLVTSNEQFF.

This clone was counted a few times. V usage is TRBV6-1 and J usage is TRBJ1-1; D is unresolved. Germline CDR1 is MNHNS and CDR2 is SASEGT. The CDR3 totals 12 residues. Trimming removed 6 bases from V and 8 bases from J, with 13 bases in between. CDR3 DNA sequence: TGTGCCAGCAGGAAGCCCGCCGGGGAAGCTTTCTTT. Translated: CASRKPAGEAFF.

This clone appeared a single time. The chain links TRBV19 to TRBJ2-1; no reliable D call. This CDR3 has 12 amino acids. CDR1 LNHDA and CDR2 SQIVND come from the germline V gene (reference sequence). The V gene lost 4 bases and the J gene lost 5 bases, with 6 bases spanning the gap. This CDR3 reads CASSNANNEQFF. In nucleotides, the CDR3 is TGTGCCAGTAGTAACGCTAACAATGAGCAGTTCTTC. Using reference TRBV19 and TRBJ2-1 for the parts outside the CDR3, the full variable domain is DGGITQSPKYLFRKEGQNVTLSCEQNLNHDAMYWYRQDPGQGLRLIYYSQIVNDFQKGDIAEGYSVSREKKESFPLTVTSAQKNPTAFYLCASSNANNEQFFGPGTRLTVL.

V gene TRBV7-2 combines with J gene TRBJ2-5; 9 bases map to TRBD2. The V segment lost 3 bases and the J segment 0 bases; nucleotides outside the gene matches: 11. The V gene's germline CDR1 is SGHTA and CDR2 FQGNSA. This CDR3 contains 18 residues. The CDR3: CASSFLSGSTLYQETQYF. As DNA, the CDR3 is TGTGCCAGCAGCTTCCTTAGCGGGAGCACTCTGTACCAAGAGACCCAGTACTTC.

The rearrangement links TRBV6-5 to TRBJ2-1; D ambiguous. Deletions cut 4 bases from V and 0 bases from J, with 10 bases between. The CDR3 is 15 residues long. Germline CDR1 and CDR2: MNHEY and SVGAGI. The CDR3 nucleotides read TGTGCCAGCAGTTTGGTACAGAGCTCCTACAATGAGCAGTTCTTC. It is translated as CASSLVQSSYNEQFF.